This T cell receptor (beta chain) was obtained from a study of CD8 T cells in ankylosing spondylitis. Each CDR3 protein gets one entry after TCRdb re-called the 5' RACE reads with MiXCR. The sample records 24,000 or so distinct CDR3 sequences, approximately 12% being singletons. The CDR3 runs 16 residues. V lost 3 bases, J lost 0 bases, and 12 bases lay in between. Germline CDR1 is MDHEN and CDR2 is SYDVKM. On this clonotype: The antigen remains undetermined.

Overall study results and limits: Blood from ankylosing spondylitis patients appeared to carry a characteristic roughly 8-variant TCR beta motif.

The sequence came from a male donor with ankylosing spondylitis or in good health (not recorded which). Source material: blood. The J gene is TRBJ2-1, the V gene TRBV28; weak D call: TRBD1 (6 bases). The CDR3 loop is CASSFKGGTSYNEQFF. The DNA for the CDR3 is TGTGCCAGCAGTTTCAAAGGGGGAACCTCCTACAATGAGCAGTTCTTC.